This T cell receptor (beta chain) was documented in a study of PD-1 blockade in classical Hodgkin lymphoma. The CDR3 length is 17 residues. V was shortened by 0 bases and J by 2 bases, with 14 bases between the two germline ends. Germline-derived CDR1 and CDR2 are SGHAT and FQNNGV. The time point here: cycle 4 day 1 (C4D1), after five to seven weeks of nivolumab. With no exception, relapse followed autologous stem cell transplantation in all patients, and brentuximab vedotin exposure varied. The CD8+ T cells came from thawed PBMCs through magnetic negative selection. Produced via immunoSEQ multiplex PCR; TCRdb's table is partial and in-frame only. This sample has some 2,900 clones, with under 85% found just once.

The V call is TRBV11-2, the J call TRBJ1-5, with a weak D call TRBD1 (6 bases). The TCR was taken from a human donor with classical Hodgkin lymphoma. Material: CD8+ T cells from blood, obtained before the fourth cycle of nivolumab. DNA for the CDR3: TGTGCCAGCAGCTTAGACCCTGGACAGAATGGCAATCAGCCCCAGCATTTT. Residues: CASSLDPGQNGNQPQHF.